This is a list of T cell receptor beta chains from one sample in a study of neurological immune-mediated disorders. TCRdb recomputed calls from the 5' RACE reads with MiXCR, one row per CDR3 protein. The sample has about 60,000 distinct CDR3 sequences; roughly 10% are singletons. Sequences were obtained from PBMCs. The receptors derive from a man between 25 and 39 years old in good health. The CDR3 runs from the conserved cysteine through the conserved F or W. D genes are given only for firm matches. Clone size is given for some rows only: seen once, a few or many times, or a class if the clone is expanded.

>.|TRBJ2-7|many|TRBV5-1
CASSLGAPTPYEQYF
TGCGCCAGCAGCTTGGGGGCACCTACTCCCTACGAGCAGTACTTC
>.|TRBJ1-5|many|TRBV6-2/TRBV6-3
CASSDMNQPQHF
TGTGCCAGCAGCGACATGAATCAGCCCCAGCATTTT
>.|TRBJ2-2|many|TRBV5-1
CASSLALANTGELFF
TGCGCCAGCAGCTTGGCCCTAGCGAACACCGGGGAGCTGTTTTTT
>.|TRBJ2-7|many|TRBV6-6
CASSVLAATYEQYF
TGTGCCAGCAGTGTGTTAGCGGCAACCTACGAGCAGTACTTC
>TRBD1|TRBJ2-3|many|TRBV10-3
CAISEVGGADTQYF
TGTGCCATCAGTGAAGTAGGGGGCGCAGATACGCAGTATTTT
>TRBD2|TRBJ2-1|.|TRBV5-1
CASSLGLAGVQWPYNEQFF
TGCGCCAGCAGCTTGGGCCTAGCGGGAGTTCAATGGCCCTACAATGAGCAGTTCTTC
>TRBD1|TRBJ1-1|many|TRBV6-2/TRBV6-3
CASSYGGQGPNTEAFF
TGTGCCAGCAGTTACGGGGGACAGGGACCGAACACTGAAGCTTTCTTT
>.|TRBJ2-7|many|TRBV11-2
CASSPAELTYEQYF
TGTGCCAGCAGCCCCGCTGAGTTAACCTACGAGCAGTACTTC
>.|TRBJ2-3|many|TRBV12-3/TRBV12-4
CASSEPPTQYF
TGTGCCAGCAGTGAGCCTCCTACGCAGTATTTT
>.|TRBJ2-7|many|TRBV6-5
CASSPPGNEQYF
TGTGCCAGCAGCCCTCCGGGGAATGAGCAGTACTTC
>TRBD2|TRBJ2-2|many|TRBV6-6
CASSYTRTSGSSNTGELFF
TGTGCCAGCAGTTACACCCGGACTAGCGGCTCCTCGAACACCGGGGAGCTGTTTTTT
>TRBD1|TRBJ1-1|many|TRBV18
CASSPLGQGGTEAFF
TGTGCCAGCTCACCCCTCGGACAGGGGGGAACTGAAGCTTTCTTT
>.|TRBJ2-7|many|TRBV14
CASSQSWAPYEQYF
TGTGCCAGCAGCCAATCGTGGGCACCCTACGAGCAGTACTTC
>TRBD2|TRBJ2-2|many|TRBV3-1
CASSPTSEAGELFF
TGTGCCAGCAGCCCAACTAGCGAGGCCGGGGAGCTGTTTTTT
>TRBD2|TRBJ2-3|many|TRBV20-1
CSARGSGRARSTDTQYF
TGCAGTGCTAGGGGTAGCGGGAGGGCCCGGAGCACAGATACGCAGTATTTT
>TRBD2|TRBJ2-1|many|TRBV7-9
CASSLVPGNSGRARFNEQFF
TGTGCCAGCAGCTTAGTCCCCGGGAATAGCGGGAGGGCCCGCTTCAATGAGCAGTTCTTC
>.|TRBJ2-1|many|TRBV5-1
CASSLRGRPPYNEQFF
TGCGCCAGCAGCCTAAGGGGGAGGCCCCCCTACAATGAGCAGTTCTTC
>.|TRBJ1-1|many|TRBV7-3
CASSSGHGNTEAFF
TGTGCCAGCAGCTCGGGACACGGGAACACTGAAGCTTTCTTT
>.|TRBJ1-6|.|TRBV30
CAWKGSGGLNSPLHF
TGTGCCTGGAAGGGCAGCGGTGGCCTTAATTCACCCCTCCACTTT
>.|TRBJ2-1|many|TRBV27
CASSLPPAIRGRYNEQFF
TGTGCCAGCAGTTTACCCCCGGCCATTCGGGGTCGGTACAATGAGCAGTTCTTC
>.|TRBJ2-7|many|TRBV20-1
CSASHSIMNEQYF
TGCAGTGCTAGTCACAGTATCATGAACGAGCAGTACTTC
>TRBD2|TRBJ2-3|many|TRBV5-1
CASSLFSGRGGDTQYF
TGCGCCAGCAGCTTGTTTAGCGGGAGGGGAGGAGATACGCAGTATTTT
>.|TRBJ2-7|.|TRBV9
CASSPTRGEQYF
TGTGCCAGCAGCCCCACCAGGGGCGAGCAGTACTTC
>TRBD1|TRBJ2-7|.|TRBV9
CASNLPGTGSYEQYF
TGTGCCAGCAACCTCCCAGGGACAGGGAGCTACGAGCAGTACTTC
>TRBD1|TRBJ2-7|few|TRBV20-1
CSASDRGLLEQYF
TGCAGTGCCTCCGACAGGGGGCTCCTCGAGCAGTACTTC
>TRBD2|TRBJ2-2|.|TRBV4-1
CASSQDLSSGIWHTGELFF
TGCGCCAGCAGCCAAGATCTATCGAGCGGGATTTGGCACACCGGGGAGCTGTTTTTT
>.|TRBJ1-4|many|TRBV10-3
CAIRSGASGEKLFF
TGTGCCATCAGGTCCGGGGCCTCGGGCGAAAAACTGTTTTTT
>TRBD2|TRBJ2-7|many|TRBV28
CASRGRASGASSYEQYF
TGTGCCAGCAGGGGCCGTGCTAGCGGGGCTAGCTCCTACGAGCAGTACTTC
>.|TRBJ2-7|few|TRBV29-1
CSVQQGGAYEQYF
TGCAGCGTTCAACAGGGGGGGGCCTACGAGCAGTACTTC
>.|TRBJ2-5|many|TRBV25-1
CASSGTKETQYF
TGTGCCAGCAGTGGGACAAAAGAGACCCAGTACTTC
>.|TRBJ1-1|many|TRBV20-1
CSAKMGGPNTEAFF
TGCAGTGCCAAGATGGGTGGGCCGAACACTGAAGCTTTCTTT
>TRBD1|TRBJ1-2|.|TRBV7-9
CASSTRRTGVYGYTF
TGTGCCAGCAGCACGCGGAGGACAGGGGTCTATGGCTACACCTTC
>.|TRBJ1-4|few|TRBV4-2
CASSQRDASATNEKLFF
TGTGCCAGCAGCCAGAGGGATGCCTCTGCAACTAATGAAAAACTGTTTTTT
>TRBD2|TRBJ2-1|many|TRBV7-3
CASSSQLAGFTYNEQFF
TGTGCCAGCAGCTCCCAACTAGCGGGCTTCACCTACAATGAGCAGTTCTTC
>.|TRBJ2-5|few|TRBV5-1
CASSLSSPGLQETQYF
TGCGCCAGCAGCTTGAGTTCTCCGGGTCTCCAAGAGACCCAGTACTTC
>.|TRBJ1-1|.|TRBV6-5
CVSSRRDMDTEALF
TGTGTCAGCAGTCGCCGGGACATGGACACTGAAGCTCTCTTT
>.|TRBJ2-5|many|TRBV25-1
CASSEFARETQYF
TGTGCCAGCAGTGAATTTGCGAGGGAGACCCAGTACTTC
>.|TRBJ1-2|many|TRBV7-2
CASSLGLGGGGYTF
TGTGCCAGCAGCTTAGGGTTGGGGGGCGGAGGCTACACCTTC
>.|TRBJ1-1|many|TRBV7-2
CASSFVRTEAFF
TGTGCCAGCAGCTTTGTCAGGACTGAAGCTTTCTTT
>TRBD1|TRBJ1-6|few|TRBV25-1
CASSELDREHSPLHF
TGTGCCAGCAGTGAATTGGACAGGGAGCATTCACCCCTCCACTTT
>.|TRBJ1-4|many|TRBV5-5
CASSLGWANEKLFF
TGTGCCAGCAGCTTGGGTTGGGCTAATGAAAAACTGTTTTTT
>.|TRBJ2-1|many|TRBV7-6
CASSRTGRESDEQFF
TGTGCCAGCAGCCGTACGGGCCGGGAGTCCGATGAGCAGTTCTTC
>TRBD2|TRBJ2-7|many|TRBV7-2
CASSPSGMAYEQYF
TGTGCCAGCAGCCCTAGCGGGATGGCCTACGAGCAGTACTTC
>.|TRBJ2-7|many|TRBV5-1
CASRAETYEQYF
TGCGCCAGCAGGGCAGAGACCTACGAGCAGTACTTC
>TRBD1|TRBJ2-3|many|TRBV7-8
CASSSDRVGDTQYF
TGTGCCAGCAGTTCGGACAGGGTGGGAGATACGCAGTATTTT